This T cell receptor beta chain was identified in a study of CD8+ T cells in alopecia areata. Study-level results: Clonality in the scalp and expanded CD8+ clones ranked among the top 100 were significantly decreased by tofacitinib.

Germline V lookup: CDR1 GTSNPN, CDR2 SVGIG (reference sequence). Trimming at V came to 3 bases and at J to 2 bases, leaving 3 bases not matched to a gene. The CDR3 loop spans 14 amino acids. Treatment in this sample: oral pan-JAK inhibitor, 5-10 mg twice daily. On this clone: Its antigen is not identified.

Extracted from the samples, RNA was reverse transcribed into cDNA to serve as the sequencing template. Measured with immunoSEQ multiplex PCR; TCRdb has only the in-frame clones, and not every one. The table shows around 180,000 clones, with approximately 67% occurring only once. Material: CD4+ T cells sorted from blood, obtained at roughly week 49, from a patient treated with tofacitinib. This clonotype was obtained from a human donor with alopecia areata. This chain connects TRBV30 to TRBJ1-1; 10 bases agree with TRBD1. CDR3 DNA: TGTGCCTGGAGAGGACAGGGGGGAAACACTGAAGCTTTCTTT. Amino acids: CAWRGQGGNTEAFF. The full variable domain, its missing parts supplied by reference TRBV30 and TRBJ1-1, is SQTIHQWPATLVQPVGSPLSLECTVEGTSNPNLYWYRQAAGRGLQLLFYSVGIGQISSEVPQNLSASRPQDRQFILSSKKLLLSDSGFYLCAWRGQGGNTEAFFGQGTRLTVV.